Described below is a single TCR beta chain sequence and its context. Antigen specificity is unknown. The data were taken from a study of identical twins. Study-wide results and limits: While abundant cord blood beta clonotypes carried fewer insertions, memory repertoires showed no such pattern. The authors noted that invariant MAIT and iNKT cells could partly confound zero-insertion analyses.

MiXCR was run by TCRdb on the 5' RACE reads, yielding one entry per CDR3 protein. In the table there are some 600,000 distinct CDR3 sequences, under 8.5% of which are singletons. Germline V CDR1 and CDR2: LNHNV, YYDKDF (reference sequence). The CDR3 spans 18 residues. After removal of 0 bases from V and 4 bases from J, the junction contained 10 bases not matched to a gene. Donors uniformly comprised healthy Caucasians. These same records also appear under a second study, on yellow fever vaccine responses in identical twins.

This receptor was identified in a woman between 18 and 30 years old in good health. The rearrangement links TRBV15 to TRBJ2-5; 11 nucleotides line up with TRBD2. Material for sequencing was PBMCs. This CDR3 reads CATSRDPLLAGEGETQYF. The CDR3 DNA follows: TGTGCCACCAGCAGAGATCCGCTACTAGCGGGAGAGGGAGAGACCCAGTACTTC.